This entry describes one T cell receptor (beta chain). The CDR3 runs to 16 residues. Germline V gives CDR1 MNHNY, CDR2 SVGAGI (reference sequence). The germline V and J ends were trimmed by 2 bases and 1 base, with 12 bases remaining between them. This sample is part of a study of blood T cell repertoires in COVID-19. Overall study: Specimens from acute and convalescent COVID-19 originated in the United States, Italy and Spain. The analysed material was cDNA or gDNA that came from T cells, B-cell-depleted T cells, or PBMCs.

Original processing notes: Estimation of nucleated cell counts was performed using reference gene primer amplification. The data were produced by immunoSEQ multiplex PCR, yet TCRdb's version contains in-frame clones alone and is incomplete. The V and J calls and clone size were taken over from that table, and D and trimming were inferred from the DNA. The sample records about 70,000 clones, around 86% being singletons. The sequencing sample was made of peripheral blood. The clonotype comes from a man between 70 and 80 years old with active COVID-19. J is TRBJ1-5 and V is TRBV6-6, with a possible D match to TRBD1 (5 bases). In nucleotides, the CDR3 is TGTGCCAGCAGTTACCCCCCCGACAGAAGCAATCAGCCCCAGCATTTT. It specifies CASSYPPDRSNQPQHF.